This T cell receptor (beta chain) was observed in a study of identical twins. Concerning this clonotype itself: Antigen specificity is unknown.

Template switching added a universal primer binding site, and final cDNA carried unique molecular identifiers. TCRdb itself ran the 5' RACE reads through MiXCR, one entry per CDR3 protein. The table lists more than 200,000 distinct CDR3 sequences, 9.4% of them singletons. Regarding the study as a whole: The abundant beta clonotypes from cord blood had fewer insertions, and memory repertoires had none of this.

The CDR3 length is 15 residues. The ends lost 2 bases at V and 7 bases at J; junction bases unmatched: 10. Material: memory (CD45RO+) T cells sorted from blood. The V gene is TRBV12-3 or TRBV12-4, the J gene TRBJ2-7, with 8 bases that match TRBD2. The source is a young woman in good health. In DNA, the CDR3 is TGTGCCAGCAGTTTAACTAGCGGATTCGGGGGGGAGCAGTACTTC. It specifies CASSLTSGFGGEQYF.